This T cell receptor (beta chain) was obtained from a study of T cell responses to AZD1222 COVID-19 vaccine. Study outcomes and limitations: Compared with day 0, the breadth and depth of the Spike-specific TCR repertoire rose significantly after two doses of AZD1222.

The assay was immunoSEQ multiplex PCR, and TCRdb's table has in-frame clones only and misses some. Here the sample spans about 140,000 clones, just over 85% being singletons. Of note for this clone: The antigen is not known.

The germline gives CDR1 SGHRS, CDR2 YFSETQ. This CDR3 has 15 residues. The germline V and J ends were trimmed by 5 bases and 3 bases, with 17 bases remaining between them. The sample consisted of peripheral blood, taken on day 0 of AZD1222 vaccination. This sequence originates from an adult in good health. V is TRBV5-1 and J is TRBJ1-1, with D tentatively TRBD1 (5 bases). The chain's CDR3 is CASRPSGRGDTEAFF. CDR3 nucleotides: TGCGCCAGCAGACCTAGCGGTCGAGGGGACACTGAAGCTTTCTTT.